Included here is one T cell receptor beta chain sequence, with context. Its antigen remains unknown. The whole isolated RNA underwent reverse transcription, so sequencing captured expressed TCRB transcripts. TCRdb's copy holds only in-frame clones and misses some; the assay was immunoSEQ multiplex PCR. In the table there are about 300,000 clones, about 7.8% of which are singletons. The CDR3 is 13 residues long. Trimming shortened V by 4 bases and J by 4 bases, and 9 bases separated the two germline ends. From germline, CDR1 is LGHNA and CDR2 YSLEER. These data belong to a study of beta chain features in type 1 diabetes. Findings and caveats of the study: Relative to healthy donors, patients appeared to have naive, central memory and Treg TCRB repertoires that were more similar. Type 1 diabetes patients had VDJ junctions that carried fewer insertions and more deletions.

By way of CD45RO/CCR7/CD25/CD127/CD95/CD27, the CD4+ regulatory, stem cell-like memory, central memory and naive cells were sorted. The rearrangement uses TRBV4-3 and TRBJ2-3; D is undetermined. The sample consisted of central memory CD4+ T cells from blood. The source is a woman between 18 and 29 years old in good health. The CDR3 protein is CASSPQSSDTQYF. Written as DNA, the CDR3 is TGCGCCAGCAGCCCGCAAAGCTCAGATACGCAGTATTTT.